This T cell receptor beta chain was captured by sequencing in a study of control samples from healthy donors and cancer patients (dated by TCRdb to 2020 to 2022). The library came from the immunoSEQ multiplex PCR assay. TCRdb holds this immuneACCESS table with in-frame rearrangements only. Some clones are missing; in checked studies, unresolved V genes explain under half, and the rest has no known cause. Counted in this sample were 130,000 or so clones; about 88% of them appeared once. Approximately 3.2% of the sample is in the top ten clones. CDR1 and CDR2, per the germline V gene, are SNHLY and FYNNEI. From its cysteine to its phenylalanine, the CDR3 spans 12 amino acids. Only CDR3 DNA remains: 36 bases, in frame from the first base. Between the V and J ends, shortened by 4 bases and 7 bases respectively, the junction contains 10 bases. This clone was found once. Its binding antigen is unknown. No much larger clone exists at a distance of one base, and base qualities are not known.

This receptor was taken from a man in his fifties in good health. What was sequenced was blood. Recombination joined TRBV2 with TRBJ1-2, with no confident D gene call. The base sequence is TGTGCCAGCAGTGTAGGCCCCTCTGGCTACACCTTC. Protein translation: CASSVGPSGYTF. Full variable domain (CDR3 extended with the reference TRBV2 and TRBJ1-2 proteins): EPEVTQTPSHQVTQMGQEVILRCVPISNHLYFYWYRQILGQKVEFLVSFYNNEISEKSEIFDDQFSVERPDGSNFTLKIRSTKLEDSAMYFCASSVGPSGYTFGSGTRLTVV.